Below, one TCR beta chain is given with its context. Its antigen is undetermined. Germline trimming cut 1 base from V and 7 bases from J; bases unmatched to any gene: 7. Germline V gene lookup returns CDR1 SGHTA and CDR2 FQGNSA. The CDR3 has 15 amino acids. This sample was included in a study of cytomegalovirus exposure and HLA in healthy donors. Vbeta (60) and Jbeta (13) primers were used in the PCR. Clones were read by immunoSEQ multiplex PCR, and TCRdb kept only the in-frame ones, dropping some. The sample consists of about 140,000 clones, roughly four fifths of them appearing once. Study-wide findings and caveats: It was reported that TCR beta sequences correctly inferred the HLA-A and HLA-B alleles for most subjects. Later genetic work tied a missense DCLRE1C variant to beta-chain V and J trimming.

The sequence was obtained from a human donor in good health. The rearrangement uses TRBV7-2 and TRBJ1-5, with TRBD1 identical over 7 bases. Material: PBMCs. CDR3 amino acids: CASSLETGRRQPQHF. CDR3 coding DNA: TGTGCCAGCAGCTTAGAGACAGGGAGGAGGCAGCCCCAGCATTTT.